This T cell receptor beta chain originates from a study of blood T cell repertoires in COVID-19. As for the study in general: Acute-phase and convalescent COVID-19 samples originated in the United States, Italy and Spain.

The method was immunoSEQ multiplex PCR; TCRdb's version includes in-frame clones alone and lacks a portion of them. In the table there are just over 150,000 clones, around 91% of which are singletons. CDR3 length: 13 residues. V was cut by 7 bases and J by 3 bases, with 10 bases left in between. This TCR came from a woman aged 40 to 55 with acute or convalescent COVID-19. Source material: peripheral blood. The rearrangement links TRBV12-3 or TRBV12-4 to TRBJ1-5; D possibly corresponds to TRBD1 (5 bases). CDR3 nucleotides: TGTGCCAGCACCCAGGGCTACAATCAGCCCCAGCATTTT. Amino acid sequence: CASTQGYNQPQHF.